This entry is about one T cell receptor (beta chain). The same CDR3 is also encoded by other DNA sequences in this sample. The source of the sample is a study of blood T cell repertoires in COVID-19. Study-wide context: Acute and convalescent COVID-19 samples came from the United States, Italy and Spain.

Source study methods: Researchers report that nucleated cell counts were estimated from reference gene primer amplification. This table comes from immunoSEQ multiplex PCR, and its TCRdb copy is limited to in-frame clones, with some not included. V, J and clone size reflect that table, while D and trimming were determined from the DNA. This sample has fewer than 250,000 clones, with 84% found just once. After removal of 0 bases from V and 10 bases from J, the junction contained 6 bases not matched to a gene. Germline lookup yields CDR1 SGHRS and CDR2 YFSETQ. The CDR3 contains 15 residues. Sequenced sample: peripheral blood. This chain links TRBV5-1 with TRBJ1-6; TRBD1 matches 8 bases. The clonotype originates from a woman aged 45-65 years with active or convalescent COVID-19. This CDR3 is CASSLGGQGRSPLHF. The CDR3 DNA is TGCGCCAGCAGCTTGGGTGGACAGGGCAGGTCACCCCTCCACTTT.